This T cell receptor beta chain stems from a study of cytomegalovirus exposure and HLA in healthy donors. CDR1 and CDR2 from the germline V gene are SGHNT and YYREEE (reference sequence). The CDR3 totals 14 residues. Trimming took 2 bases from V and 7 from J; bases not matched to a gene: 5. This PCR relied on a set of 60 Vbeta primers and 13 Jbeta primers. TCRdb's copy holds only in-frame clones and misses some; the assay was immunoSEQ multiplex PCR. In the table there are 150,000 to 200,000 clones, just under 80% of which are singletons. This receptor was identified in a woman aged 50 to 60 in good health and CMV-seropositive. The gene calls are TRBV5-4 and TRBJ2-1; 8 nucleotides match TRBD2. The sample comprised PBMCs. Here the CDR3 DNA reads TGTGCCAGCAGCTTTGCGGGAGGATCGAATGAGCAGTTCTTC. Protein sequence: CASSFAGGSNEQFF.